The next 14 T cell receptor beta chains were all read from a single sample in a study of vaccination effects on CD4 cells after COVID-19. Profiling relied on immunoSEQ multiplex PCR, and the TCRdb table lists in-frame clones only, not all of them. The sample records about 27,000 clones, 80% to 90% being singletons. ViraFEST assay sequencing came after antigen-specific CD4+ T cells were expanded with viral peptide pools. Once cultured for 10 days, the cells underwent separation to obtain CD4+ T cells. Two-dose BNT162b2 or mRNA-1273 vaccination was given to participants. Their antigens remain unidentified. Source: CD4+ T cells from PBMCs cultured with HCoV-NL63 spike peptides, taken after COVID-19 vaccination. The receptors shown here come from a human donor who received a COVID-19 vaccine. Some clones in this sample may be carry-over from other donors' samples.

By share, this clone counts as medium-sized. This chain joins TRBV7-2 and TRBJ1-2, with 9 positions matching TRBD1. Germline-derived CDR1 and CDR2 are SGHTA and FQGNSA. This CDR3 comprises 14 residues. V trimming: 5 bases; J trimming: 5 bases; junction bases outside the gene matches: 6. CDR3 bases: TGTGCCAGCAGCCCACGGGACAGGGTATATGGCTACACCTTC. Residues: CASSPRDRVYGYTF.

This clone has a single count. The chain combines TRBV5-8 with TRBJ1-5; D is perhaps TRBD1 (5 bases). CDR3 length: 13 residues. From germline, CDR1 is SGHTS and CDR2 YDEGEE. V was clipped by 6 bases and J by 5 bases, with 12 bases between them. CDR3 sequence: CASTGGLDQPQHF. The CDR3 DNA reads TGTGCCAGCACGGGGGGACTGGATCAGCCCCAGCATTTT.

V gene TRBV3-1 (or the pseudogene TRBV3-2) combines with J gene TRBJ1-5; 7 nucleotides line up with TRBD1. The CDR3 covers 14 residues. V shed 3 bases, J shed 5 bases, and the junction held 4 bases outside the gene matches. Germline CDR1 is LGHDT and CDR2 is YNNKEL (reference sequence). The CDR3 DNA reads TGTGCCAGCAGCCAGACAGGGTACGATCAGCCCCAGCATTTT. It encodes CASSQTGYDQPQHF.

The chain carries TRBV19 and TRBJ2-6; D remains unclear. From germline, CDR1 is LNHDA and CDR2 SQIVND (reference sequence). Trimming cost V 2 bases and J 4 bases, with 12 bases left between them. CDR3 length: 16 residues. The CDR3 region has the DNA TGTGCCAGTAGTATAATCACCGGATCCGGGGCCAACGTCCTGACTTTC. Protein product: CASSIITGSGANVLTF.

The rearrangement joins TRBV7-2 to TRBJ1-5, with D perhaps TRBD1 (6 bases). V lost 1 base to trimming and J lost 7 bases, with 17 bases between them. Germline V gene sequence: CDR1 SGHTA, CDR2 FQGNSA. CDR3 size: 16 residues. This chain's CDR3 is CASSLGPDRGVQPQHF. CDR3 DNA: TGTGCCAGCAGCTTAGGTCCGGACAGAGGGGTCCAGCCCCAGCATTTT.

A single count supports this clone. This chain joins TRBV9 and TRBJ2-3, with D possibly matching TRBD1 (6 bases). V dropped 4 bases and J dropped 0 bases, with 15 bases sitting between them. This CDR3 region has 16 residues. The germline V gene has CDR1 SGDLS and CDR2 YYNGEE. The CDR3, as DNA: TGTGCCAGCAGCACCAGGACAGAGATTAGCACAGATACGCAGTATTTT. Amino acids: CASSTRTEISTDTQYF.

This clone was recorded once. This chain connects TRBV10-3 to TRBJ2-1; 7 bases are a match to TRBD2. Germline trimming cut 4 bases from V and 6 bases from J; bases unmatched to any gene: 0. The CDR3 covers 12 residues. CDR1 and CDR2 from the germline V gene are ENHRY and SYGVKD. CDR3 coding DNA: TGTGCCATCAGTGGCGGGAGCAATGAGCAGTTCTTC. As protein: CAISGGSNEQFF.

This clone was seen just once. The chain employs TRBV3-1 (or the pseudogene TRBV3-2) and TRBJ2-1, with TRBD1 matching 7 bases. The CDR3 is 17 amino acids. Germline V gene lookup returns CDR1 LGHDT and CDR2 YNNKEL (reference sequence). The V segment lost 0 bases and the J segment 2 bases; nucleotides outside the gene matches: 7. The CDR3 coding sequence is TGTGCCAGCAGCCAAGATCGGTACAGGGGCCCCTACAATGAGCAGTTCTTC. Its protein product is CASSQDRYRGPYNEQFF.

The chain combines TRBV7-2 with TRBJ2-1, with TRBD2 matching over 8 bases. V shed 5 bases and J 8 bases; nucleotides not matched to a gene: 8. This CDR3 has 14 residues. Per the germline V gene, CDR1 is SGHTA and CDR2 is FQGNSA. Here the CDR3 DNA reads TGTGCCAGCAGCCAAAGCGGGGGCGTTTATGAGCAGTTCTTC. It encodes CASSQSGGVYEQFF.

This clone was seen just once. This chain uses TRBV7-9 with TRBJ2-1, with no clear D. This CDR3 is 13 amino acids long. V shed 4 bases and J shed 6 bases, with 10 bases lying between them. The germline V gene encodes CDR1 SEHNR and CDR2 FQNEAQ (reference sequence). The CDR3: CASSSPLGNEQFF. The CDR3 DNA reads TGTGCCAGCAGCTCCCCTCTGGGCAATGAGCAGTTCTTC.

This rearrangement joins TRBV7-6 to TRBJ2-5; 10 bases are a match to TRBD2. The J segment lost 5 bases and the V segment lost 4 bases, leaving 7 bases of the junction unmatched. Germline V gene data show CDR1 as SGHVS and CDR2 as FNYEAQ. The CDR3 has 15 amino acids. The CDR3 nucleotides are TGTGCCAGCAGCTACCTAGCGGGAGTACGGGAGACCCAGTACTTC. Its protein product is CASSYLAGVRETQYF.

This clone appeared once. V and J are TRBV30 and TRBJ1-2; 7 bases fit TRBD1. This CDR3 region has 13 residues. Germline V gene sequence: CDR1 GTSNPN, CDR2 SVGIG (reference sequence). Trimming cost V 2 bases and J 13 bases; bases outside gene matches: 13. CDR3 loop: CAWSPQRETGLTF. DNA for the CDR3: TGTGCCTGGAGTCCGCAAAGGGAGACAGGGCTCACCTTC.

V and J are TRBV9 and TRBJ2-1; 9 bases are shared with TRBD2. This CDR3 has 18 amino acids. The germline CDR1 and CDR2 sequences are SGDLS and YYNGEE. J gave up 2 bases and V 2 bases, and 11 bases lay outside the gene matches. This chain's CDR3 is CASSVRGGANDAYNEQFF. For the CDR3, the DNA is TGTGCCAGCAGCGTTCGCGGGGGGGCGAACGACGCCTACAATGAGCAGTTCTTC.

The chain joins TRBV9 to TRBJ2-3; 11 bases fit TRBD2. The CDR3 totals 16 residues. Trimming took 4 bases from V and 6 from J; bases not matched to a gene: 10. The germline V gene has CDR1 SGDLS and CDR2 YYNGEE. CDR3 loop: CASSPPLAGGRDTQYF. Written as DNA, the CDR3 is TGTGCCAGCAGCCCCCCGCTAGCGGGGGGTCGGGATACGCAGTATTTT.